This T cell receptor (beta chain) appears in the sequencing data of a study of technical replicates of blood from several donors. CDR1 and CDR2 from the germline V gene are SGHKS and YYEKEE (reference sequence). CDR3 length equals 15 residues. V lost 4 bases, J lost 2 bases, and 15 bases lay in between. The table came from immunoSEQ multiplex PCR; TCRdb's copy has only in-frame clones and leaves some out. The table has 70,000 or so clones, around 92% seen once. The sequence derives from a human donor in good health. Some clones in this sample may be carry-over from other donors' samples. The chain has TRBV5-5 and TRBJ1-1, with D maybe TRBD1 (5 bases). Specimen: T cells isolated from PBMCs. The DNA for the CDR3 is TGTGCCAGCAGCAACGAACAGGCTTATAACACTGAAGCTTTCTTT. This sequence encodes CASSNEQAYNTEAFF.